The 6 T cell receptor beta chains in this list originate from one sample, sequenced in a study of PD-1 blockade in classical Hodgkin lymphoma. Sequencing was performed with immunoSEQ multiplex PCR; in TCRdb, only in-frame clones are kept and a portion is missing. The sample lists about 110,000 clones; 80% to 90% were seen once. There was relapse after autologous stem cell transplantation in every patient, and there was variation in brentuximab vedotin exposure. The sample consisted of peripheral blood mononuclear cells (PBMCs), taken before the second cycle of nivolumab. The receptors stem from a human donor with classical Hodgkin lymphoma.

The rearrangement links TRBV6-5 to TRBJ1-2; 7 nucleotides agree with TRBD1. Germline loops: CDR1 MNHEY, CDR2 SVGAGI. There are 14 residues in the CDR3. Trimming at V came to 2 bases and at J to 4 bases, leaving 4 bases not matched to a gene. The CDR3 reads CASSYLRDSYGYTF. The CDR3 region has the DNA TGTGCCAGCAGTTACCTCCGGGACAGCTATGGCTACACCTTC.

The V call is TRBV14, the J call TRBJ2-3; 11 nucleotides align to TRBD1. V gave up 1 base and J gave up 5 bases; unmatched junction bases: 5. The length of the CDR3 is 16 residues. CDR1 SGHDN and CDR2 FVKESK come from the germline V gene. CDR3 in amino acids: CASSQARTGGIDTQYF. The DNA of the CDR3 is TGTGCCAGCAGCCAAGCCAGGACAGGGGGCATAGATACGCAGTATTTT.

This chain uses TRBV7-9 with TRBJ2-5; possibly TRBD2 for D (5 bases). Germline CDR1 is SEHNR and CDR2 is FQNEAQ (reference sequence). V was clipped by 0 bases and J by 3 bases, with 5 bases between them. The CDR3 has 13 residues. CDR3 region: CASSLAREETQYF. CDR3 nucleotides: TGTGCCAGCAGCTTAGCGCGGGAAGAGACCCAGTACTTC.

The chain joins TRBV15 to TRBJ1-2, with D possibly TRBD1 on 6 matching bases. Trimming stripped 3 bases from V and 3 bases from J, with 14 bases between. The CDR3 has 15 residues. The germline gives CDR1 LNHNV, CDR2 YYDKDF (reference sequence). The chain's CDR3 is CATSRDQGIDYGYTF. DNA for the CDR3: TGTGCCACCAGCAGGGACCAGGGGATAGACTATGGCTACACCTTC.

The CDR3 region is CASSEPPGTRGAGNTIYF. CDR3 nucleotides: TGTGCCAGCAGTGAACCCCCGGGAACTAGGGGGGCTGGAAACACCATATATTTT. The chain carries TRBV6-1 and TRBJ1-3, with D possibly being TRBD1 (6 bases). This CDR3 has 18 residues. Germline V gives CDR1 MNHNS, CDR2 SASEGT. Trimming took 2 bases from V and 2 from J, leaving 19 bases between them.

The chain recombines TRBV7-9 with TRBJ2-3; perhaps TRBD2 as D (7 bases). The CDR3 has 16 residues. Germline CDR1 reads SEHNR; CDR2 reads FQNEAQ (reference sequence). The germline V and J ends were trimmed by 6 bases and 2 bases, with 18 bases remaining between them. The CDR3 bases are TGTGCCAGCAGTCCAAAATCGGGGGGCTACACAGATACGCAGTATTTT. It encodes CASSPKSGGYTDTQYF.